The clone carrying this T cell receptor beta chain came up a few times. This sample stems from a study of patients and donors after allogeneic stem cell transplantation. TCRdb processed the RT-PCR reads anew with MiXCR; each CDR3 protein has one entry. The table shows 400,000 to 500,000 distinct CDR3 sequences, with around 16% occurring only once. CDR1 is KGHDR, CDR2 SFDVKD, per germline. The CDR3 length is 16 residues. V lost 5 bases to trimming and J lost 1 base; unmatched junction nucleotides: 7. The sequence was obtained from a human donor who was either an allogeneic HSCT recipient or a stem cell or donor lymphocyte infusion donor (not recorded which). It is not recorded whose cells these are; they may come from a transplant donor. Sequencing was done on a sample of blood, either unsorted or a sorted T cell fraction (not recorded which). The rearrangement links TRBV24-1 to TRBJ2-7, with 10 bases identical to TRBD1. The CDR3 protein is CATSGWGDRGSYEQYF. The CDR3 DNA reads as TGTGCCACCAGTGGCTGGGGGGACAGGGGATCCTACGAGCAGTACTTC.